This T cell receptor (beta chain) was profiled in a study of T cell repertoires in cytomegalovirus infection. Points from the study as a whole: Public TCR beta family frequency separated CMV-and-HLA carriers, including in an independent cohort.

The germline V gene encodes CDR1 SQVTM and CDR2 ANQGSEA. Between the trimmed V and J ends, which lost 7 bases and 6 bases, there was a span of 12 bases. The CDR3 contains 11 residues. Comments on this clonotype: Its antigen is not identified.

TCRdb used MiXCR to reprocess the reads, holding one entry per CDR3 protein. The sample yields under 800,000 distinct CDR3 sequences, approximately 24% seen once. The V gene is TRBV29-1, the J gene TRBJ1-2; D unresolved. The clonotype was recovered from a human donor in good health (CMV status not recorded). Some clones in this sample may be carry-over from other donors' samples. What was sequenced was CD8+ T cells from PBMCs. This chain's CDR3 is CSASRADGYTF. The CDR3 region has the DNA TGCAGCGCCTCGAGGGCTGATGGCTACACCTTC.